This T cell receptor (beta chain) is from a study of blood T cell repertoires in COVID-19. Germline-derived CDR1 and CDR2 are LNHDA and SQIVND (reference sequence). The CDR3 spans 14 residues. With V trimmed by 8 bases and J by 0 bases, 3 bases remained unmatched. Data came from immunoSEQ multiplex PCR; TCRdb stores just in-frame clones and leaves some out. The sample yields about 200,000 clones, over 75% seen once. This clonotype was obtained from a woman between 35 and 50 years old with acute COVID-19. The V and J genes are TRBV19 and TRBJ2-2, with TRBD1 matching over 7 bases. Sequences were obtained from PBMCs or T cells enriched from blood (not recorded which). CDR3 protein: CASYDRANTGELFF. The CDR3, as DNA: TGTGCCAGTTATGACAGGGCGAACACCGGGGAGCTGTTTTTT.